The rows below give T cell receptor beta chains drawn from one sample of a study of T cells in Graves' hyperthyroidism and ophthalmopathy. Using its own MiXCR run on the multiplex PCR reads, TCRdb lists one record per CDR3 protein. The profile shows fewer than 450,000 distinct CDR3 sequences, around 20% of them singletons. The sample was blood. The origin of the receptors is a man between 18 and 35 years old with Graves' ophthalmopathy. Both conserved end residues are part of each CDR3. A D gene is named only where the DNA matches it firmly. Clone size, where shown, is once, few, many, or a class for clones that have expanded.

v_call	d_call	clone_size	j_call	cdr3_nt	cdr3_aa
TRBV2	.	.	TRBJ2-3	TGTGCCAGCAATTGGGGCCAGGGATTGGGCACAGATACGCAGTATTTT	CASNWGQGLGTDTQYF
TRBV6-1	.	.	TRBJ2-2	TGTGCCAGCAGTGAAAGGCCGGGGGCTCACACCGGGGAGCTGTTTTTT	CASSERPGAHTGELFF
TRBV7-9	TRBD1	many	TRBJ1-6	TGTGCCAGCAGCTCAGACAGGGGATGGAATTCACCCCTCCACTTT	CASSSDRGWNSPLHF
TRBV27	.	.	TRBJ1-4	TGCGCCCCCCCCCCAGGGTTAAGTGAAAAACTGTTTTTT	CAPPPGLSEKLFF
TRBV4-1	.	few	TRBJ2-1	TGCGCCAGCAGCCAGTTTACCAATGAGCAGTTCTTC	CASSQFTNEQFF
TRBV2	TRBD2	few	TRBJ2-7	TGTGCCAGCACCCAGGGACTAGCGGGTTTATCCTACGAGCAGTACTTC	CASTQGLAGLSYEQYF
TRBV24-1	.	.	TRBJ2-3	TGTGCCACCAGCCCAGGGCTCGGGTATACGCAGTATTTT	CATSPGLGYTQYF
TRBV5-1	TRBD1	few	TRBJ2-2	TGCGCCAGCAGCCTCCAAGGGACAGGGGGAACCGGGGAGCTGTTTTTT	CASSLQGTGGTGELFF
TRBV12-3/TRBV12-4	.	few	TRBJ2-1	TGTGCCAGCAGCCTCTCACACTCCTACAATGAGCAGTTCTTC	CASSLSHSYNEQFF
TRBV2	TRBD1	many	TRBJ1-2	TGTGCCAGCAGGCCGGGGACAGACAACTATGGCTACACCTTC	CASRPGTDNYGYTF
TRBV6-1	.	.	TRBJ2-7	TGTGCCAGCAGCCCGGGGCGGCGGACTGGAGTCGAGCAGTACTTC	CASSPGRRTGVEQYF
TRBV12-3/TRBV12-4	.	many	TRBJ2-3	TGTGCCAGCAGCCAGTCGAATACGCAGTATTTT	CASSQSNTQYF
TRBV5-1	.	.	TRBJ2-2	TGCGCCAGCAGCGGACTGAGCACCGGGGAGCTGTTTTTT	CASSGLSTGELFF
TRBV19	TRBD1	.	TRBJ2-7	TGTGCCAGTAACCCGGGACAGGGGGGTTCCTACGAGCAGTACTTC	CASNPGQGGSYEQYF
TRBV18	.	.	TRBJ2-2	TGTGCCAGCTCACCTACTCAGGTTACCGGGGAGCTGTTTTTT	CASSPTQVTGELFF
TRBV3-1	.	many	TRBJ1-4	TGTGCCAGCAGCCAGTCCCCAGGTGACGATGAAAAACTGTTTTTT	CASSQSPGDDEKLFF
TRBV19	.	.	TRBJ1-1	TGTGCCAGTAATTACAGGACGCTAGGCACTGAAGCTTTCTTT	CASNYRTLGTEAFF
TRBV12-3/TRBV12-4	TRBD1	many	TRBJ2-2	TGTGCCAGCAGTTTAGATTACGGGACAGGGCGGACCGGGGAGCTGTTTTTT	CASSLDYGTGRTGELFF
TRBV7-3	.	.	TRBJ2-6	TGTGCCAGCAGCTTAACTGGACGGCGGGAAACTTCCTCCTCTGGGGCCAACGTCCTGACTTTC	CASSLTGRRETSSSGANVLTF
TRBV12-3/TRBV12-4	.	many	TRBJ1-1	TGTGCCAGCAGGACAGACAGGAACACTGAAGCTTTCTTT	CASRTDRNTEAFF
TRBV7-9	TRBD2	many	TRBJ2-1	TGTGCCAGCAGCTATGACCAGATGGGAGGGACCTACAATGAGCAGTTCTTC	CASSYDQMGGTYNEQFF
TRBV27	.	.	TRBJ2-3	TGTGCCAGCATCTCTAGGCTTTACACAGATACGCAGTATTTT	CASISRLYTDTQYF
TRBV5-1	TRBD1	many	TRBJ1-1	TGCGCCAGCAGCTTTACCTTCCCGGGACAGATGAACACTGAAGCTTTCTTT	CASSFTFPGQMNTEAFF
TRBV18	.	.	TRBJ1-3	TGTGCCAGCTCACCAGCAGGGGTCAACTCTGGAAACACCATATATTTT	CASSPAGVNSGNTIYF